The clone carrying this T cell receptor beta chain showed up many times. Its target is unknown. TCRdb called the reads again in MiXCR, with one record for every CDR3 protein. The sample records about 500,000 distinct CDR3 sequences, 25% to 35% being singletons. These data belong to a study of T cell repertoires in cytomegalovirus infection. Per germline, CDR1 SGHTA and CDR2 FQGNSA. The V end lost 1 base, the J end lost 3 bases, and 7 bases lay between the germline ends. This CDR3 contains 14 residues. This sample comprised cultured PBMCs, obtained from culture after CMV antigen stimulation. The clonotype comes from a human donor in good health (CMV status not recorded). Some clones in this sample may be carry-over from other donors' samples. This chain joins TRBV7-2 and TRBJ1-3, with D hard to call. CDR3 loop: CASSLGGGGNTIYF. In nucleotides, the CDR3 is TGTGCCAGCAGCTTAGGTGGTGGTGGAAACACCATATATTTT.